The 18 T cell receptor beta chains reported below all come from one sample, sequenced in a study of human thymus T cells. Sequenced by immunoSEQ multiplex PCR; TCRdb stores in-frame clones only, minus some. The profile covers about 120,000 clones, with around 94% appearing a single time and 0.02% to 0.03% taken by the ten largest. Thymus tissue was removed during corrective cardiac surgery. The sample comprised thymus tissue. Source of these receptors: a boy under two years old with a congenital heart defect but otherwise immunologically healthy.

This clone was observed a single time. V and J are TRBV5-4 and TRBJ1-2, with a tentative D call TRBD1 (6 bases). This CDR3 is 18 amino acids long. CDR1 is SGHNT and CDR2 is YYREEE in the germline V gene (reference sequence). V was trimmed by 0 bases and J by 6 bases, leaving 24 bases between them. CDR3 in DNA: TGTGCCAGCAGCTTGGTCTTACCTACAGGGAGAGGCGTTAATGGCTACACCTTC. Translated: CASSLVLPTGRGVNGYTF.

This rearrangement joins TRBV7-2 to TRBJ2-7; D perhaps matches TRBD2 (5 bases). Germline lookup yields CDR1 SGHTA and CDR2 FQGNSA. Trimming stripped 5 bases from V and 2 bases from J, with 16 bases between. The CDR3 is 15 amino acids. In DNA form, the CDR3 reads TGTGCCAGCAGCGCCAGTTGGACTGGCACCTACGAGCAGTACTTC. This translates into CASSASWTGTYEQYF.

This clone was recorded only once. This chain connects TRBV7-2 to TRBJ1-1, with TRBD1 as a possible D gene (6 bases). V was trimmed by 6 bases and J by 11 bases, leaving 10 bases between them. Germline CDR1 reads SGHTA; CDR2 reads FQGNSA. The CDR3 is made up of 10 amino acids. CDR3 sequence: CASRYTGAFF. The DNA of the CDR3 is TGTGCCAGCAGATATACAGGGGCTTTCTTT. Together with reference TRBV7-2 and TRBJ1-1, the CDR3 gives the full variable domain: GAGVSQSPSNKVTEKGKDVELRCDPISGHTALYWYRQSLGQGLEFLIYFQGNSAPDKSGLPSDRFSAERTGGSVSTLTIQRTQQEDSAVYLCASRYTGAFFGQGTRLTVV.

This chain links TRBV15 with TRBJ2-3, with D possibly matching TRBD2 (7 bases). The CDR3 spans 15 residues. Trimming removed 5 bases from V and 6 bases from J, with 18 bases in between. The germline CDR1 and CDR2 sequences are LNHNV and YYDKDF (reference sequence). CDR3: CATSSPGGLRDTQYF. The CDR3 nucleotides read TGTGCCACCAGCTCACCGGGGGGCCTCCGTGATACGCAGTATTTT.

The V and J genes are TRBV12-1 and TRBJ2-3; the table's D gene call, TRBD1, was not cross checked with the DNA. TRBV12-1 is a known pseudogene. This CDR3 is built from 17 residues. CDR3 coding DNA: TGTGCCAGCAGCTCTTCCCCTCGGGACATACTCACAGATACGCAGTATTTT. Its translation: CASSSSPRDILTDTQYF.

The rearrangement uses TRBV5-1 and TRBJ2-5; TRBD1 aligns across 11 bases. V lost 2 bases to trimming and J lost 5 bases; unmatched junction nucleotides: 8. The length of the CDR3 is 16 residues. Germline assignment: CDR1 SGHRS and CDR2 YFSETQ. CDR3 loop: CASSLAGQGVMETQYF. CDR3 bases: TGCGCCAGCAGCTTAGCGGGACAGGGGGTAATGGAGACCCAGTACTTC.

This clone occurred a few times. The V call is TRBV5-1, the J call TRBJ2-5; tentative D call: TRBD2 (6 bases). Germline V gives CDR1 SGHRS, CDR2 YFSETQ. V lost 0 bases and J lost 2, with 23 bases in between. The CDR3 has 19 amino acids. CDR3 sequence reads: CASSLGLFGRQPRQETQYF. DNA of the CDR3: TGCGCCAGCAGCTTGGGCCTTTTCGGGAGACAACCGCGTCAAGAGACCCAGTACTTC. Together with reference TRBV5-1 and TRBJ2-5, the CDR3 gives the full variable domain: KAGVTQTPRYLIKTRGQQVTLSCSPISGHRSVSWYQQTPGQGLQFLFEYFSETQRNKGNFPGRFSGRQFSNSRSEMNVSTLELGDSALYLCASSLGLFGRQPRQETQYFGPGTRLLVL.

V and J are TRBV15 and TRBJ2-5, with 8 bases identical to TRBD2. The CDR3 has 13 residues. From germline, CDR1 is LNHNV and CDR2 YYDKDF (reference sequence). J gave up 2 bases and V 5 bases, and 1 base lay outside the gene matches. The CDR3 DNA reads as TGTGCCACCAGCCGGGGGGGACAAGAGACCCAGTACTTC. Protein product: CATSRGGQETQYF.

The chain recombines TRBV4-2 with TRBJ1-3; D might be TRBD1 (5 bases). The CDR3 spans 17 residues. V dropped 2 bases and J dropped 2 bases, with 16 bases sitting between them. Germline-derived CDR1 and CDR2 are LGHNA and YNFKEQ. The CDR3: CASSQISGGYTGNTIYF. The CDR3 nucleotides read TGTGCCAGCAGCCAAATTTCCGGGGGATATACTGGAAACACCATATATTTT.

V gene TRBV7-9 combines with J gene TRBJ2-1; no reliable D call. The CDR3 spans 15 residues. Per the germline V gene, CDR1 is SEHNR and CDR2 is FQNEAQ (reference sequence). Trimming removed 2 bases from V and 7 bases from J, with 15 bases in between. CDR3 DNA: TGTGCCAGCAGCTTACTGGCCAGCGCGGTTAATGAGCAGTTCTTC. Amino acids: CASSLLASAVNEQFF.

This clone was detected a few times. The rearrangement joins TRBV10-1 to TRBJ1-2, with TRBD1 matching 7 bases. Germline V lookup: CDR1 WNHNN, CDR2 SYGVQD (reference sequence). The CDR3 is made up of 15 amino acids. J was trimmed by 4 bases and V by 4 bases; bases with no gene match: 9. The CDR3 sequence: CASSGALDRSYGYTF. The CDR3 DNA is TGCGCCAGCAGTGGGGCTCTGGACAGGTCCTATGGCTACACCTTC.

The chain combines TRBV7-7 with TRBJ2-6; D is undetermined. V was clipped by 5 bases and J by 9 bases, with 23 bases between them. Per the germline V gene, CDR1 is SSHAT and CDR2 is FNYEAQ (reference sequence). This CDR3 contains 17 residues. CDR3 bases: TGTGCCAGCAGCCCCCTTTTGAGACCCGTTCAGAGCAACGTCCTGACTTTC. It encodes CASSPLLRPVQSNVLTF.

The J gene is TRBJ1-4, the V gene TRBV6-1; 7 bases map to TRBD1. The CDR3 is made up of 18 amino acids. The germline gives CDR1 MNHNS, CDR2 SASEGT. V dropped 1 base and J dropped 5; count of bases not matched to a gene: 13. The CDR3 here is CASSEEIEAGQKNEKLFF. The CDR3 nucleotides are TGTGCCAGCAGTGAAGAGATTGAAGCGGGACAGAAAAATGAAAAACTGTTTTTT.

The V gene is TRBV15, the J gene TRBJ1-2; 8 nucleotides agree with TRBD1. This CDR3 region has 20 residues. With V trimmed by 2 bases and J by 0 bases, 17 bases remained unmatched. CDR1 is LNHNV and CDR2 is YYDKDF in the germline V gene (reference sequence). The CDR3 here is CATSRRREGLDRDSNYGYTF. Written as DNA, the CDR3 is TGTGCCACCAGCAGACGTCGGGAGGGGCTGGACAGGGATTCTAACTATGGCTACACCTTC.

V and J are TRBV6-5 and TRBJ1-6, with D hard to call. This CDR3 has 13 residues. V shed 2 bases and J shed 12 bases, with 11 bases lying between them. Germline lookup yields CDR1 MNHEY and CDR2 SVGAGI. The CDR3 nucleotides are TGTGCCAGCAGTTACAGTAGGGATAAACCCCTCCACTTT. Its protein product is CASSYSRDKPLHF.

In regard to this clone: At one of its ends the junction is not consistent with the germline gene, which may arise from a read error. The J gene is TRBJ1-2, the V gene TRBV6-5; tentatively, D is TRBD1 (6 bases). The germline gives CDR1 MNHEY, CDR2 SVGAGI. This CDR3 has 12 residues. DNA of the CDR3: TGTGCCAGCAGTCACGGGACAAGACTCCTCGCCTTC. Translation gives CASSHGTRLLAF.

The chain has TRBV28 and TRBJ2-2; 8 nucleotides line up with TRBD1. Germline values: CDR1 MDHEN, CDR2 SYDVKM. CDR3 length: 15 amino acids. Unmatched junction bases numbered 6, after V lost 3 bases and J lost 6 bases. CDR3 nucleotide sequence: TGTGCCAGCAGTTTGGTTCAGGGGGCTCCCGGGGAGCTGTTTTTT. Its translation: CASSLVQGAPGELFF.

This clone has only one observation. The gene calls are TRBV28 and TRBJ1-2; TRBD1 might be the D (5 bases). V was cut by 6 bases and J by 3 bases, with 17 bases left in between. Germline V lookup: CDR1 MDHEN, CDR2 SYDVKM. The CDR3 consists of 15 residues. The CDR3 reads CASRPSLWGYYGYTF. For the CDR3, the DNA is TGTGCCAGCAGACCCTCGCTGTGGGGGTACTATGGCTACACCTTC.